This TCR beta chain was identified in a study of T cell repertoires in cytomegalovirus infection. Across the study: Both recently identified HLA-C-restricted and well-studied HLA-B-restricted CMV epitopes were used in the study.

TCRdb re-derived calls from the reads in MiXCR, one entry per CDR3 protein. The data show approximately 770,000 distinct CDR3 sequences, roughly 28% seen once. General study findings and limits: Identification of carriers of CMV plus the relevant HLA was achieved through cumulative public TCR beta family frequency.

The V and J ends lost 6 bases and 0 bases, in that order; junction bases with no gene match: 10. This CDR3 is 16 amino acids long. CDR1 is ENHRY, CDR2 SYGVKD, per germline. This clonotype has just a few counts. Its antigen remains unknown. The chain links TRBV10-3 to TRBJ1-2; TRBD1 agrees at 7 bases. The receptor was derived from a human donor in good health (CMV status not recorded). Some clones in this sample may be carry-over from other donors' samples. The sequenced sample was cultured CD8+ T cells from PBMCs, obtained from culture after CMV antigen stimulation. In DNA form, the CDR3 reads TGTGCCATCAGCGACGGGGGACAGCTTGCTAACTATGGCTACACCTTC. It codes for CAISDGGQLANYGYTF.